These 13 T cell receptor beta chains were sequenced from one sample in a study of spatial heterogeneity in lung cancer. Noted time point: sample taken at primary tumor resection. One entry per CDR3 protein, called by TCRdb with MiXCR from the 5' RACE reads. The sample yields approximately 66,000 distinct CDR3 sequences, about 6.3% seen once. This sample comprised PBMCs, obtained at surgery. Receptors originate from a female donor with early-stage non-small cell lung cancer.

Points on this clonotype: Mismatch with germline at one junction end may stem from a read error. The chain uses TRBV5-1 and TRBJ2-2; perhaps TRBD1 as D (6 bases). Germline V gene data show CDR1 as SGHRS and CDR2 as YFSETQ. This CDR3 contains 15 residues. DNA of the CDR3: TGCGCCAGCAGCCCCCTTGACAGGAACATCGGGGAGCTGTTTTTT. This translates into CASSPLDRNIGELFF.

In this sample, this clonotype turned up a few times. The chain combines TRBV9 with TRBJ2-1; D could derive from TRBD1 or TRBD2 (5 bases each). Germline V lookup: CDR1 SGDLS, CDR2 YYNGEE. This CDR3 is built from 16 residues. Trimming shortened V by 2 bases and J by 0 bases, and 12 bases separated the two germline ends. The CDR3: CASSVGGDPSYNEQFF. The CDR3 DNA reads TGTGCCAGCAGCGTTGGGGGAGACCCCTCCTACAATGAGCAGTTCTTC.

The chain is built from TRBV7-2 and TRBJ2-5; D is ambiguous. The CDR3 covers 15 residues. V was shortened by 0 bases and J by 5 bases, with 13 bases between the two germline ends. CDR1 SGHTA and CDR2 FQGNSA come from the germline V gene. The CDR3 loop is CASSLAHTPRETQYF. In DNA form, the CDR3 reads TGTGCCAGCAGCTTAGCGCACACCCCGAGGGAGACCCAGTACTTC.

The chain is built from TRBV4-1 and TRBJ2-1; possibly TRBD1 or TRBD2 for D (5 bases each). From germline, CDR1 is MGHRA and CDR2 YSYEKL. This CDR3 contains 15 residues. V dropped 0 bases and J dropped 3 bases, with 9 bases sitting between them. CDR3 sequence reads: CASSQDEGNYNEQFF. The CDR3 DNA is TGCGCCAGCAGCCAAGATGAGGGGAACTACAATGAGCAGTTCTTC.

This clonotype occurred a few times. The V and J genes are TRBV28 and TRBJ1-1, with D unresolved. The V end lost 4 bases, the J end lost 7 bases, and 10 bases lay between the germline ends. There are 12 residues in the CDR3. Germline CDR1 reads MDHEN; CDR2 reads SYDVKM. The CDR3 here is CASSSDLIEAFF. For the CDR3, the DNA is TGTGCCAGCAGTTCGGACTTAATTGAAGCTTTCTTT.

The V and J genes are TRBV3-1 and TRBJ1-6, with D possibly matching TRBD1 (6 bases). Per the germline V gene, CDR1 is LGHDT and CDR2 is YNNKEL (reference sequence). Trimming cost V 0 bases and J 8 bases, with 14 bases left between them. The CDR3 runs 16 residues. The CDR3 bases are TGTGCCAGCAGCCAAGAATTGGGCAGGGGTGATTCACCCCTCCACTTT. Translating gives CASSQELGRGDSPLHF.

The chain employs TRBV4-1 and TRBJ1-5; tentatively, D is TRBD1 (5 bases). CDR1 and CDR2 from the germline V gene are MGHRA and YSYEKL. The CDR3 totals 14 residues. The V and J ends lost 4 bases and 4 bases respectively, with 11 bases between them. Here the CDR3 reads CASSLRDGNQPQHF. In nucleotides, the CDR3 is TGCGCCAGCAGCCTCCGGGACGGTAATCAGCCCCAGCATTTT.

This clonotype came up a few times. This chain joins TRBV6-1 and TRBJ1-1; D unclear. CDR3 length: 13 residues. V lost 5 bases to trimming and J lost 1 base, with 8 bases between them. Germline CDR1 and CDR2: MNHNS and SASEGT. The CDR3 loop is CASSPWGNTEAFF. CDR3 nucleotide sequence: TGTGCCAGCAGTCCATGGGGGAACACTGAAGCTTTCTTT.

This clonotype has more than one count but fewer than ten. The V gene is TRBV6-1, the J gene TRBJ1-1; D perhaps matches TRBD1 (5 bases). Germline assignment: CDR1 MNHNS and CDR2 SASEGT. Trimming took off 4 bases at V and 2 bases at J, with 14 bases between the two ends. This CDR3 has 15 amino acids. The CDR3 protein is CASSALRGLNTEAFF. Written as DNA, the CDR3 is TGTGCCAGCAGTGCTCTGAGGGGACTTAACACTGAAGCTTTCTTT.

This clonotype was observed many times. V usage is TRBV20-1 and J usage is TRBJ2-7; 14 bases fit TRBD2. The germline gives CDR1 DFQATT, CDR2 SNEGSKA (reference sequence). The CDR3 has 14 amino acids. V gave up 6 bases and J gave up 3 bases; unmatched junction bases: 4. CDR3 nucleotides: TGCAGTGCAACGGGACTAGCGGGAGTCTACGAGCAGTACTTC. It yields the protein CSATGLAGVYEQYF.

The chain couples TRBV7-2 to TRBJ1-3; D is ambiguous. The V gene's germline CDR1 is SGHTA and CDR2 FQGNSA. The CDR3 spans 15 residues. The ends were cut back, 4 bases at V and 6 bases at J, with 16 bases in the middle. The CDR3 protein is CASSSWGSEVNTIYF. Written as DNA, the CDR3 is TGTGCCAGCAGCTCGTGGGGATCGGAAGTAAACACCATATATTTT.

This clonotype was picked up many times. The chain combines TRBV20-1 with TRBJ2-1, with TRBD1 matching over 7 bases. The CDR3 has 14 amino acids. V lost 3 bases, J lost 7 bases, and 9 bases stayed unmatched. CDR1 DFQATT and CDR2 SNEGSKA come from the germline V gene (reference sequence). The CDR3 DNA is TGCAGTGCTAGCAGGACAGGCATCTCTAATGAGCAGTTCTTC. Translation: CSASRTGISNEQFF.

Ten or more counts support this clonotype. The rearrangement uses TRBV7-6 and TRBJ2-6; D gene unclear. Germline lookup yields CDR1 SGHVS and CDR2 FNYEAQ. V lost 2 bases and J 1 base, leaving 3 bases between the germline ends. CDR3 length: 14 residues. The CDR3 sequence: CASSLRSGANVLTF. Written as DNA, the CDR3 is TGTGCCAGCAGCTTAAGGTCTGGGGCCAACGTCCTGACTTTC.